The rows below give T cell receptor beta chains drawn from one sample of a study of blood T cell repertoires in COVID-19. Some clones are missing from TCRdb's copy, which holds only in-frame ones; the method was immunoSEQ multiplex PCR. The sample consists of almost 65,000 clones, 88% of them appearing once. Sequenced material: peripheral blood. These receptors all come from a woman in her sixties or seventies with COVID-19, enrolled during active disease. Each CDR3 is given with its conserved first and last residue. The order of the fields is D gene, V gene, J gene, clone size, CDR3 DNA, CDR3 protein. A D gene is named only where the DNA matches it firmly. Clone size appears in some rows only: once, few, many, or a class for an expanded clone.

d_gene: NA; v_gene: TRBV5-1; j_gene: TRBJ2-2; abundance: NA; CDR3nt: TGCGCCAGCAGATTAGCCGGGGAGCTGTTTTTT; CDR3aa: CASRLAGELFF
d_gene: NA; v_gene: TRBV19; j_gene: TRBJ2-1; abundance: NA; CDR3nt: TGTGCCAGTCGTAGAGGAGGGGATGAGCAGTTCTTC; CDR3aa: CASRRGGDEQFF
d_gene: TRBD1; v_gene: TRBV7-2; j_gene: TRBJ1-2; abundance: NA; CDR3nt: TGTGCCAGCAGCTTAGCGCCGGGACAGGGCTATGGCTACACCTTC; CDR3aa: CASSLAPGQGYGYTF
d_gene: NA; v_gene: TRBV3-1/TRBV3-2; j_gene: TRBJ2-7; abundance: NA; CDR3nt: TGTGCCAGCAGCCAAGTAACCGGGATGAACGAGCAGTACTTC; CDR3aa: CASSQVTGMNEQYF
d_gene: NA; v_gene: TRBV29-1; j_gene: TRBJ2-3; abundance: NA; CDR3nt: TGCAGCGCCCACGGGCAGGGATCAGATACGCAGTATTTT; CDR3aa: CSAHGQGSDTQYF
d_gene: NA; v_gene: TRBV4-3; j_gene: TRBJ2-1; abundance: few; CDR3nt: TGCGCCAGCAGCCAAGAGAACCCCGAGCTAGGGACAATATACAATGAGCAGTTCTTC; CDR3aa: CASSQENPELGTIYNEQFF
d_gene: TRBD2; v_gene: TRBV30; j_gene: TRBJ2-5; abundance: NA; CDR3nt: TGTGCCTGGAGGGCTAGCGGAGAGACCCAGTACTTC; CDR3aa: CAWRASGETQYF
d_gene: TRBD2; v_gene: TRBV4-3; j_gene: TRBJ2-7; abundance: NA; CDR3nt: TGCGCCAGCAGCCAAGAGAGCGTGGCGGGAGGCTCCTACGAGCAGTACTTC; CDR3aa: CASSQESVAGGSYEQYF
d_gene: NA; v_gene: TRBV3-1/TRBV3-2; j_gene: TRBJ1-2; abundance: NA; CDR3nt: TGTGCCAGCAGCCAAGATCCCCCCTCCCCGGGTGGTTACTATGGCTACACCTTC; CDR3aa: CASSQDPPSPGGYYGYTF
d_gene: TRBD1; v_gene: TRBV11-2; j_gene: TRBJ1-5; abundance: NA; CDR3nt: TGTGCCAGCAGCTGGGGACAGGGGGCGAATCAGCCCCAGCATTTT; CDR3aa: CASSWGQGANQPQHF
d_gene: TRBD1; v_gene: TRBV2; j_gene: TRBJ1-1; abundance: once; CDR3nt: TGTGCCAGCAGTGAATGGGACAGAAACACTGAAGCTTTCTTT; CDR3aa: CASSEWDRNTEAFF